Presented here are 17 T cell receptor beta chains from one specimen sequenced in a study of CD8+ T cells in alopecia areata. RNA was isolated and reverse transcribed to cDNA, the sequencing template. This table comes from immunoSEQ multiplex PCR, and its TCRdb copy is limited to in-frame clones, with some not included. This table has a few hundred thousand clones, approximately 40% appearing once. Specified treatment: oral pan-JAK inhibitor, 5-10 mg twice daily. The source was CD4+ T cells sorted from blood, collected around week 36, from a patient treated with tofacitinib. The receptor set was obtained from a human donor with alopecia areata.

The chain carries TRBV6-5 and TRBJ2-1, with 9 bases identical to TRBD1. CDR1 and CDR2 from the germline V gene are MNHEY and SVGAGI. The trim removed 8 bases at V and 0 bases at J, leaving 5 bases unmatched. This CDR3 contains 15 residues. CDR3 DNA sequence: TGTGCCAGCCCGGGACAGGGAATCTCCTACAATGAGCAGTTCTTC. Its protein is CASPGQGISYNEQFF.

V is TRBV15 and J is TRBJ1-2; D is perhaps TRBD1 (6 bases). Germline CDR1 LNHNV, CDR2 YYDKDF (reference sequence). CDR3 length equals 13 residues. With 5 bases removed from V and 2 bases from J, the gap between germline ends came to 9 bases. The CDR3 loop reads CATSRDRNYGYTF. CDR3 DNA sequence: TGTGCCACCAGCCGCGACAGGAACTATGGCTACACCTTC.

This chain's CDR3 is CASSYGAIQETQYF. CDR3 DNA sequence: TGTGCCAGCAGCTACGGGGCAATACAAGAGACCCAGTACTTC. The chain joins TRBV7-9 to TRBJ2-5; D possibly uses TRBD1 or TRBD2 (5 bases each). The germline CDR1 and CDR2 sequences are SEHNR and FQNEAQ (reference sequence). V lost 4 bases and J lost 2, with 11 bases in between. The CDR3 totals 14 residues.

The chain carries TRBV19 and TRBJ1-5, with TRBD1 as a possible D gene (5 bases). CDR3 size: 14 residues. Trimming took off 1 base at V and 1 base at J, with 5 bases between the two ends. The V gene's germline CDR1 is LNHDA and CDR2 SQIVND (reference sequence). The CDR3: CASSIGQSNQPQHF. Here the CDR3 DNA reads TGTGCCAGTAGTATAGGACAGAGCAATCAGCCCCAGCATTTT.

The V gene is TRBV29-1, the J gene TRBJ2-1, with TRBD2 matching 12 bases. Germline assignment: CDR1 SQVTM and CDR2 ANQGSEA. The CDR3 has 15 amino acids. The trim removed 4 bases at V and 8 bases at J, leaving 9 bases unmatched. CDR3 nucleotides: TGCAGCGTTGGGTCGGCTAGCGGGAGGGGAGATGAGCAGTTCTTC. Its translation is CSVGSASGRGDEQFF.

The CDR3 region has the DNA TGTGCCTGGAAAGTACGGGGAAACACCATATATTTT. It is translated as CAWKVRGNTIYF. This chain joins TRBV30 and TRBJ1-3, with D hard to call. The V and J ends lost 4 bases and 4 bases respectively, with 8 bases between them. CDR1 GTSNPN and CDR2 SVGIG come from the germline V gene (reference sequence). The CDR3 length is 12 residues.

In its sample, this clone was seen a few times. CDR3 amino acids: CASSLGVRGQETQYF. The CDR3, as DNA: TGTGCCAGCAGCTTAGGCGTACGGGGACAAGAGACCCAGTACTTC. The chain links TRBV7-2 to TRBJ2-5, with D maybe TRBD2 (5 bases). The CDR3 spans 15 residues. Germline V lookup: CDR1 SGHTA, CDR2 FQGNSA. Trimming shortened V by 1 base and J by 2 bases, and 11 bases separated the two germline ends.

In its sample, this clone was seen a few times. CDR3: CSVVMGGGNEQFF. The CDR3 coding sequence is TGCAGCGTTGTAATGGGTGGGGGCAATGAGCAGTTCTTC. V and J are TRBV29-1 and TRBJ2-1; D is perhaps TRBD1 or TRBD2 (5 bases each). The V gene's germline CDR1 is SQVTM and CDR2 ANQGSEA. V lost 4 bases, J lost 6 bases, and 13 bases lay in between. The CDR3 sequence is 13 residues long.

The CDR3 DNA reads as TGTGCCTGGACGGAGCGGACAACTCAGTTCTTC. Its translation is CAWTERTTQFF. V usage is TRBV30 and J usage is TRBJ2-1; either TRBD1 or TRBD2 may fit D (5 bases each). The CDR3 runs 11 residues. Looked up from germline, CDR1 is GTSNPN and CDR2 is SVGIG (reference sequence). Trimming cost V 4 bases and J 13 bases, with 14 bases left between them.

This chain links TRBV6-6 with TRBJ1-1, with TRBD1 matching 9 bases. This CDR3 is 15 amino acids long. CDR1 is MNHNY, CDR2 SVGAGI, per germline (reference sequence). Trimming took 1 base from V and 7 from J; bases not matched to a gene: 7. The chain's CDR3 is CASSYLQGAYGEAFF. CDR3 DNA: TGTGCCAGCAGTTACTTACAGGGGGCGTATGGTGAAGCTTTCTTT.

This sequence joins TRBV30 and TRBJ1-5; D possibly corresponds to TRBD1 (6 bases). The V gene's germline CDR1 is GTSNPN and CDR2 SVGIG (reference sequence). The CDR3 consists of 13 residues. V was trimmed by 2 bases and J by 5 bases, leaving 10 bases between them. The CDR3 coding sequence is TGTGCCTGGAGTCTAGAGGGGGATCAGCCCCAGCATTTT. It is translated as CAWSLEGDQPQHF.

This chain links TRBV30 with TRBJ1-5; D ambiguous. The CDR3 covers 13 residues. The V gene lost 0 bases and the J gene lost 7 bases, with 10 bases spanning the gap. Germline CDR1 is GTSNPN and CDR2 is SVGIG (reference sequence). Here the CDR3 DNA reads TGTGCCTGGAGTGTCCAGAGGGAACAGCCCCAGCATTTT. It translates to CAWSVQREQPQHF.

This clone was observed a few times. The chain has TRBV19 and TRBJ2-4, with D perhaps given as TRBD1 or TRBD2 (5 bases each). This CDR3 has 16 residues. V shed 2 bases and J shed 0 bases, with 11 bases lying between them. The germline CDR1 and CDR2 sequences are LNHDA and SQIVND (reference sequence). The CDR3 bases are TGTGCCAGTAGTATATGGGGCGGACTAGCCAAAAACATTCAGTACTTC. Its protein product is CASSIWGGLAKNIQYF.

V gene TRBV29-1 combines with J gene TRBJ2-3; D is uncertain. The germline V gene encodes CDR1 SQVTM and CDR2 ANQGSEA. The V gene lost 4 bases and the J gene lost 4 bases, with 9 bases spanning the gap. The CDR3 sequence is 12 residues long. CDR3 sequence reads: CSVVITPDTQYF. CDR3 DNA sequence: TGCAGCGTTGTTATTACCCCAGATACGCAGTATTTT.

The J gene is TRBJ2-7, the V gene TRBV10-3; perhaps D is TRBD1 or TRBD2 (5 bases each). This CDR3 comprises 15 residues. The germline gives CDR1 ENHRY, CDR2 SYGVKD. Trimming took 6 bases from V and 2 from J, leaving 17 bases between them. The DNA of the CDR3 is TGTGCCATCAGGAGAGGCGAGGGGTTAACCTACGAGCAGTACTTC. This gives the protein CAIRRGEGLTYEQYF.

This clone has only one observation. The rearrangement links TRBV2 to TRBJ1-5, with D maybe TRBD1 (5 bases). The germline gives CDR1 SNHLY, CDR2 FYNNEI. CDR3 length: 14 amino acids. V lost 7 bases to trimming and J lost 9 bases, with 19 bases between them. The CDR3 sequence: CASTRDPREPPQHF. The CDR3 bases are TGTGCCAGCACCAGGGACCCCAGGGAGCCGCCCCAGCATTTT.

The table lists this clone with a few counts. CDR3 in amino acids: CASSQDTSGIPQETQYF. The CDR3 DNA reads as TGCGCCAGCAGCCAAGATACTAGCGGGATTCCACAAGAGACCCAGTACTTC. The chain carries TRBV4-1 and TRBJ2-5, with 10 bases fitting TRBD2. The V gene end was trimmed by 0 bases and the J gene end by 2 bases; junction bases not matched to a gene: 6. Germline CDR1 and CDR2: MGHRA and YSYEKL. This CDR3 comprises 17 residues.